Presented here are 5 T cell receptor beta chains from one specimen sequenced in a study of T cells in Graves' hyperthyroidism and ophthalmopathy. Amplification of TCR beta CDR3 regions used RNA as the template. Primed by the HTBI set, a first-round RT-PCR was run on the TCR CDR3. Using its own MiXCR run on the multiplex PCR reads, TCRdb lists one record per CDR3 protein. The table shows roughly 420,000 distinct CDR3 sequences, with roughly 14% occurring only once. Sequencing input: blood. All receptors derive from a woman aged 18-29 years with Graves' hyperthyroidism.

This chain uses TRBV24-1 with TRBJ2-1, with D possibly TRBD2 on 7 matching bases. The CDR3 is 19 residues long. V lost 2 bases and J lost 0, with 19 bases in between. The germline V gene has CDR1 KGHDR and CDR2 SFDVKD. The CDR3 loop is CATSDSTVGGLGSYNEQFF. DNA of the CDR3: TGTGCCACCAGTGATTCGACTGTGGGGGGGCTCGGCTCCTACAATGAGCAGTTCTTC.

This chain connects TRBV20-1 to TRBJ2-7; D gene uncertain. In germline, CDR1 is DFQATT, CDR2 SNEGSKA (reference sequence). Trimming stripped 0 bases from V and 0 bases from J, with 12 bases between. This CDR3 has 15 amino acids. The CDR3 coding sequence is TGCAGTGCTAGAGACCGATACGGGTTCTCCTACGAGCAGTACTTC. The encoded protein is CSARDRYGFSYEQYF.

CDR3 nucleotides: TGTGCCAGTAGTATAGCCCCAGGGCGGGAGACCCAGTACTTC. Protein: CASSIAPGRETQYF. The chain combines TRBV19 with TRBJ2-5, with D possibly matching TRBD1 (5 bases). In germline, CDR1 is LNHDA, CDR2 SQIVND (reference sequence). This CDR3 spans 14 amino acids. Trimming removed 1 base at V and 5 bases at J, with 11 bases between.

This clonotype came up many times. The CDR3 reads CASSPRSGSGELFF. The CDR3 nucleotides are TGTGCCAGCAGCCCCCGTAGCGGGTCCGGGGAGCTGTTTTTT. The chain carries TRBV9 and TRBJ2-2; 7 positions agree with TRBD2. Losses at the gene ends were 4 bases for V and 6 bases for J; bases not matched to a gene: 6. The CDR3 consists of 14 residues. Germline V CDR1 and CDR2: SGDLS, YYNGEE.

This clonotype was detected ten times or more. The DNA for the CDR3 is TGTGCCAGCAGCTTAGCGGGGACACCCTCCTACGAGCAGTACTTC. Translating it yields CASSLAGTPSYEQYF. V and J are TRBV7-6 and TRBJ2-7; possibly TRBD1 for D (6 bases). Between the trimmed V and J ends, which lost 0 bases and 0 bases, there was a span of 9 bases. The CDR3 extends over 15 amino acids. Looked up from germline, CDR1 is SGHVS and CDR2 is FNYEAQ.